The 25 T cell receptor beta chains reported below all come from one sample, sequenced in a study of CD8 T cells in ankylosing spondylitis. MiXCR, run by TCRdb on the 5' RACE reads, gives a single entry per CDR3 protein. The table includes under 200,000 distinct CDR3 sequences, around 8.9% detected once. Sequencing was performed on blood, either unsorted or a sorted T cell fraction (not recorded which). These receptors were obtained from a female donor with ankylosing spondylitis or in good health (not recorded which).

This clonotype was seen a few times. Since a much larger clone is just one base distant, this may be a read error. This chain links TRBV12-3 or TRBV12-4 with TRBJ1-1; tentative D call: TRBD1 (5 bases). Trimming removed 3 bases at V and 2 bases at J, with 10 bases between. This CDR3 has 14 residues. CDR3 in amino acids: CASSLGGINTEAFF. CDR3 DNA: TGTGCCAGCAGTTTGGGGGGTATCAACACTGAAGCTTTCTTT.

The chain uses TRBV27 and TRBJ1-5; tentative D call: TRBD1 (5 bases). The germline V gene encodes CDR1 MNHEY and CDR2 SMNVEV (reference sequence). This CDR3 is built from 12 residues. V was trimmed by 5 bases and J by 9 bases, leaving 11 bases between them. This chain's CDR3 is CASSPGLWPQHF. In nucleotides, the CDR3 is TGTGCCAGCAGTCCGGGACTTTGGCCCCAGCATTTT.

This clonotype was counted at least ten times. This rearrangement joins TRBV7-2 to TRBJ2-1; D is undetermined. The CDR3 is made up of 15 amino acids. V was clipped by 1 base and J by 7 bases, with 14 bases between them. The germline V gene encodes CDR1 SGHTA and CDR2 FQGNSA. The CDR3 protein is CASSLDQVWLNEQFF. The CDR3, as DNA: TGTGCCAGCAGCTTAGATCAGGTTTGGCTTAATGAGCAGTTCTTC.

The V gene is TRBV7-9, the J gene TRBJ2-5; D might be TRBD2 (5 bases). The germline V and J ends were trimmed by 0 bases and 1 base, with 15 bases remaining between them. CDR1 and CDR2 from the germline V gene are SEHNR and FQNEAQ (reference sequence). This CDR3 comprises 17 residues. The CDR3 DNA follows: TGTGCCAGCAGCTTAGCGCTGGAGGTACCACCCCAAGAGACCCAGTACTTC. Encoded protein: CASSLALEVPPQETQYF. Together with reference TRBV7-9 and TRBJ2-5, the CDR3 gives the full variable domain: DTGVSQNPRHKITKRGQNVTFRCDPISEHNRLYWYRQTLGQGPEFLTYFQNEAQLEKSRLLSDRFSAERPKGSFSTLEIQRTEQGDSAMYLCASSLALEVPPQETQYFGPGTRLLVL.

This clonotype has a count of ten or more. V is TRBV7-8 and J is TRBJ2-7; a weak D match, TRBD2 (5 bases). Germline V gives CDR1 SGHVS, CDR2 FQNEAQ. Trimming removed 5 bases at V and 5 bases at J, with 13 bases between. CDR3 length: 13 amino acids. The CDR3 nucleotides read TGTGCCAGCAGCCCACTAGTTCCCCACGAGCAGTACTTC. This gives the protein CASSPLVPHEQYF.

This clonotype was recorded at least ten times. This sequence joins TRBV20-1 and TRBJ1-1; D remains unclear. This CDR3 spans 13 amino acids. Deletions cut 1 base from V and 2 bases from J, with 8 bases between. Germline values: CDR1 DFQATT, CDR2 SNEGSKA (reference sequence). CDR3 sequence reads: CSARGGVNTEAFF. CDR3 nucleotides: TGCAGTGCTAGAGGCGGGGTCAACACTGAAGCTTTCTTT.

As regards this clonotype: One end of the junction does not line up with germline, which may come from a read error. The chain couples TRBV20-1 to TRBJ1-1, with a possible D match to TRBD1 (5 bases). Germline V gene lookup returns CDR1 DFQATT and CDR2 SNEGSKA (reference sequence). The CDR3 length is 12 residues. This chain's CDR3 is CSAGEGHTEAFF. The CDR3 DNA sequence: TGCAGTGCTGGAGAGGGGCACACTGAAGCTTTCTTT.

V usage is TRBV5-8 and J usage is TRBJ1-2; no reliable D call. Between the trimmed V and J ends, which lost 0 bases and 4 bases, there was a span of 10 bases. This CDR3 has 14 residues. Germline V gives CDR1 SGHTS, CDR2 YDEGEE. CDR3 loop: CASSLAKGLYGYTF. The CDR3 nucleotides read TGTGCCAGCAGCTTGGCCAAAGGACTCTATGGCTACACCTTC.

There are many counts of this clonotype. The chain links TRBV5-1 to TRBJ2-7; the D gene is possibly TRBD1 (6 bases). Germline values: CDR1 SGHRS, CDR2 YFSETQ. The CDR3 length is 19 residues. V was clipped by 0 bases and J by 4 bases, with 26 bases between them. The CDR3 region is CASSLAAGDVSPLAYEQYF. The CDR3 DNA sequence: TGCGCCAGCAGCTTGGCAGCAGGGGATGTGTCCCCTTTGGCTTACGAGCAGTACTTC.

In its sample, this clonotype was seen many times. The chain recombines TRBV18 with TRBJ2-7; perhaps TRBD2 as D (7 bases). Looked up from germline, CDR1 is KGHSH and CDR2 is LQKENI. The CDR3 has 14 amino acids. The V end lost 2 bases, the J end lost 2 bases, and 10 bases lay between the germline ends. This CDR3 is CASSPEGGPYEQYF. The CDR3 DNA sequence: TGTGCCAGCTCACCAGAGGGGGGGCCCTACGAGCAGTACTTC.

The chain joins TRBV5-4 to TRBJ1-1, with 7 positions matching TRBD1. Unmatched junction bases numbered 6, after V lost 1 base and J lost 6 bases. The CDR3 totals 14 residues. The V gene's germline CDR1 is SGHNT and CDR2 YYREEE (reference sequence). The CDR3 nucleotides read TGTGCCAGCAGCTTGCAAGGGGGCGGGGCTGAAGCTTTCTTT. Translation: CASSLQGGGAEAFF.

The chain recombines TRBV6-1 with TRBJ2-3; TRBD2 matches at 7 bases. Trimming cost V 4 bases and J 6 bases; bases outside gene matches: 7. From germline, CDR1 is MNHNS and CDR2 SASEGT. The CDR3 covers 14 residues. Written as DNA, the CDR3 is TGTGCCAGCAGTGGGCTAGCGGAGGGGGATACGCAGTATTTT. It specifies CASSGLAEGDTQYF.

In this sample, this clonotype turned up many times. V and J are TRBV12-3 or TRBV12-4 and TRBJ2-5; D perhaps matches TRBD2 (6 bases). The CDR3 consists of 16 residues. V dropped 7 bases and J dropped 0 bases, with 18 bases sitting between them. The CDR3 is CASKFEAGTHQETQYF. For the CDR3, the DNA is TGTGCCAGCAAATTTGAGGCGGGGACCCACCAAGAGACCCAGTACTTC.

The V call is TRBV7-9, the J call TRBJ1-2; no firm D call. Between the trimmed V and J ends, which lost 1 base and 3 bases, there was a span of 12 bases. This CDR3 is built from 15 residues. Germline V CDR1 and CDR2: SEHNR, FQNEAQ (reference sequence). CDR3 residues: CASSLDTGGYYGYTF. CDR3 nucleotides: TGTGCCAGCAGCTTAGATACTGGCGGATACTATGGCTACACCTTC. The full variable domain, in which reference TRBV7-9 and TRBJ1-2 provide the parts outside the CDR3, is DTGVSQNPRHKITKRGQNVTFRCDPISEHNRLYWYRQTLGQGPEFLTYFQNEAQLEKSRLLSDRFSAERPKGSFSTLEIQRTEQGDSAMYLCASSLDTGGYYGYTFGSGTRLTVV.

This sequence joins TRBV25-1 and TRBJ2-4; D may be TRBD1 (5 bases). This CDR3 is built from 16 residues. V lost 3 bases, J lost 0 bases, and 12 bases lay in between. The germline gives CDR1 MGHDK, CDR2 SYGVNS. CDR3 nucleotide sequence: TGTGCCAGCAGTGACCCCGACAGCATAGCCAAAAACATTCAGTACTTC. It is translated as CASSDPDSIAKNIQYF. The full variable domain, completed using reference TRBV25-1 and TRBJ2-4, is EADIYQTPRYLVIGTGKKITLECSQTMGHDKMYWYQQDPGMELHLIHYSYGVNSTEKGDLSSESTVSRIRTEHFPLTLESARPSHTSQYLCASSDPDSIAKNIQYFGAGTRLSVL.

This clonotype turned up a few times. The V and J genes are TRBV5-5 and TRBJ2-5; tentative D call: TRBD1 (6 bases). The CDR3 runs to 14 residues. V lost 1 base and J 3 bases, leaving 10 bases between the germline ends. Germline-derived CDR1 and CDR2 are SGHKS and YYEKEE (reference sequence). CDR3 nucleotides: TGTGCCAGCAGCTTGAGGCCAGGGGAAGAGACCCAGTACTTC. Protein: CASSLRPGEETQYF.

This clonotype has a handful of counts. V is TRBV18 and J is TRBJ2-4; 8 nucleotides line up with TRBD1. In germline, CDR1 is KGHSH, CDR2 LQKENI. The CDR3 runs 15 residues. Losses at the gene ends were 3 bases for V and 11 bases for J; bases not matched to a gene: 12. CDR3 DNA: TGTGCCAGCTCACCTGTGGAGACAGGGGCATACGTTCAGTACTTC. Its protein is CASSPVETGAYVQYF. Filled out from reference TRBV18 and TRBJ2-4, the complete variable domain reads NAGVMQNPRHLVRRRGQEARLRCSPMKGHSHVYWYRQLPEEGLKFMVYLQKENIIDESGMPKERFSAEFPKEGPSILRIQQVVRGDSAAYFCASSPVETGAYVQYFGAGTRLSVL.

This clonotype was observed a few times. V is TRBV10-2 and J is TRBJ2-3; 7 nucleotides align to TRBD2. Trimming took 8 bases from V and 1 from J; bases not matched to a gene: 6. The CDR3 covers 14 residues. The V gene's germline CDR1 is WSHSY and CDR2 SAAADI. DNA of the CDR3: TGCGCCAGCTCTGGCGGGGGTGGCACAGATACGCAGTATTTT. Its protein product is CASSGGGGTDTQYF.

The chain joins TRBV25-1 to TRBJ2-7; D is undetermined. The CDR3 totals 13 residues. Trimming took 5 bases from V and 2 from J, leaving 10 bases between them. Germline V gene data show CDR1 as MGHDK and CDR2 as SYGVNS. CDR3 in DNA: TGTGCCAGCAGTCTGAGGAATACCTACGAGCAGTACTTC. Translating gives CASSLRNTYEQYF.

The V call is TRBV6-5, the J call TRBJ2-1, with 8 bases fitting TRBD1. CDR1 and CDR2 (germline): MNHEY, SVGAGI. This CDR3 contains 14 residues. Trimming cost V 4 bases and J 7 bases; bases outside gene matches: 6. The CDR3 protein is CASSFDRGRNEQFF. CDR3 nucleotides: TGTGCCAGCAGTTTTGACAGGGGTAGAAATGAGCAGTTCTTC.

This clonotype was counted only a few times. V is TRBV27 and J is TRBJ1-2; TRBD1 matches 7 bases. The CDR3 length is 15 residues. Per the germline V gene, CDR1 is MNHEY and CDR2 is SMNVEV (reference sequence). With 5 bases clipped from V and 4 bases from J, the junction kept 10 bases outside the gene matches. The CDR3 sequence is CASSGKQGISYGYTF. The CDR3 region has the DNA TGTGCCAGCAGTGGTAAACAGGGGATTAGCTATGGCTACACCTTC.

This clonotype showed up many times. The rearrangement joins TRBV7-9 to TRBJ2-1, with 9 bases matching TRBD2. CDR1 SEHNR and CDR2 FQNEAQ come from the germline V gene (reference sequence). With 5 bases clipped from V and 9 bases from J, the junction kept 5 bases outside the gene matches. The CDR3 is made up of 13 amino acids. CDR3 region: CASSVSGSLEQFF. Written as DNA, the CDR3 is TGTGCCAGCAGCGTTAGCGGGAGTCTTGAGCAGTTCTTC.

This clonotype was seen many times. The chain has TRBV11-2 and TRBJ2-2, with 8 bases aligning to TRBD2. CDR1 and CDR2 (germline): SGHAT, FQNNGV. The V and J ends lost 2 bases and 3 bases, in that order; junction bases with no gene match: 11. The CDR3 extends over 18 amino acids. DNA of the CDR3: TGTGCCAGCAGCTTAATAGGGCTAGCGGGTGGACACACCGGGGAGCTGTTTTTT. It translates to CASSLIGLAGGHTGELFF.

This clonotype has just one count. The junction differs from germline at one of its ends, possibly a read error. V gene TRBV25-1 combines with J gene TRBJ2-5; unclear D gene. The CDR3 extends over 14 amino acids. Germline V lookup: CDR1 MGHDK, CDR2 SYGVNS. Here the CDR3 reads CASGEWIGDGTQYF. The CDR3 bases are TGTGCCAGCGGTGAATGGATAGGTGATGGGACCCAGTACTTC.

The chain couples TRBV28 to TRBJ2-7; D is perhaps TRBD2 (6 bases). The CDR3 runs to 11 residues. CDR1 is MDHEN and CDR2 is SYDVKM in the germline V gene. V was pared by 8 bases and J by 3 bases, with 8 bases between. CDR3 coding DNA: TGTGCCAGCGCCGGGGGCTACGAGCAGTACTTC. Protein: CASAGGYEQYF.